This is a list of T cell receptor beta chains from one sample in a study of CD8 T cells in ankylosing spondylitis. TCRdb independently ran MiXCR on the 5' RACE reads; one entry per CDR3 protein. Of about 390,000 distinct CDR3 sequences in the sample, around 20% were seen once. The sequenced sample consisted of blood, either unsorted or a sorted T cell fraction (not recorded which). These receptors were obtained from a male donor with ankylosing spondylitis. Both conserved end residues are part of each CDR3. The order of the fields is V gene, D gene, clone size, CDR3 length, J gene, CDR3 protein, CDR3 DNA. D genes are given only for firm matches. A row's size may be missing; if present it is once, few, many or a size class.

TRBV28	TRBD1	few	15	TRBJ1-1	CASQQQGQGDTEAFF	TGTGCCAGCCAACAACAGGGGCAAGGAGACACTGAAGCTTTCTTT
TRBV6-2/TRBV6-3	.	few	14	TRBJ1-4	CDPAVKATNEKLFF	TGTGACCCCGCCGTCAAAGCAACTAATGAAAAACTGTTTTTT
TRBV11-1	.	.	18	TRBJ2-3	CASSANPPIHLVPPTQYF	TGTGCCAGCAGCGCTAACCCACCCATCCACCTAGTTCCCCCTACGCAGTATTTT
TRBV29-1	TRBD2	.	14	TRBJ2-3	CSVEIAGGWDTQYF	TGCAGCGTTGAAATAGCGGGAGGGTGGGATACGCAGTATTTT
TRBV5-1	TRBD2	few	14	TRBJ2-7	CASSWTSGSYEQYF	TGCGCCAGCAGCTGGACTAGCGGGAGCTACGAGCAGTACTTC
TRBV9	.	.	14	TRBJ1-4	CASGRDLRTEKLFF	TGTGCCAGCGGCCGGGACTTAAGAACCGAAAAACTGTTTTTT
TRBV12-3/TRBV12-4	.	.	12	TRBJ2-1	CASSPRLGEQFF	TGTGCCAGCAGTCCGCGACTAGGCGAGCAGTTCTTC
TRBV12-3/TRBV12-4	.	.	13	TRBJ1-1	CASTTRQATEAFF	TGTGCCAGCACTACAAGACAGGCCACTGAAGCTTTCTTT
TRBV3-1	.	few	14	TRBJ1-5	CASSQELGAQPQHF	TGTGCCAGCAGCCAAGAGTTGGGGGCTCAGCCCCAGCATTTT
TRBV24-1	TRBD1	few	13	TRBJ2-2	CATGTGVTGELFF	TGTGCCACCGGAACAGGGGTCACCGGGGAGCTGTTTTTT
TRBV4-1	.	.	17	TRBJ1-2	CASSHHGWGEESYGYTF	TGCGCCAGCAGCCATCACGGGTGGGGCGAGGAGAGCTATGGCTACACCTTC